Shown below are 22 T cell receptor beta chains from a single sample sequenced in a study of tumor-infiltrating lymphocytes in primary liver carcinoma. For each extraction, RNA and DNA were obtained together from approximately 20-30 mg of unsorted bulk tissue. From approximately 0.5 ug of total RNA, TCR beta-specific cDNA was reverse-transcribed using a constant-region primer. Generation of the TCR beta libraries relied on three nested multiplex PCR rounds using slightly modified ARM-PCR. TRBV1-TRBV30 forward and Cbeta reverse primers drove the first two approximately 10-cycle rounds. A single record per CDR3 protein comes from TCRdb applying MiXCR to the multiplex PCR reads. This table has around 190,000 distinct CDR3 sequences, around 85% appearing once. Sequenced: tumor tissue from primary liver carcinoma. The receptors stem from a man aged 35 to 55 with primary liver carcinoma and hepatitis B virus infection.

The rearrangement uses TRBV6-2 or TRBV6-3 and TRBJ1-1; a weak D match, TRBD1 (5 bases). Germline loops: CDR1 MNHEY, CDR2 SVGEGT. This CDR3 comprises 14 residues. Trimming took off 10 bases at V and 2 bases at J, with 17 bases between the two ends. Written as DNA, the CDR3 is TGTGCCACTCGGCGAGAGGGGATTAACACTGAAGCTTTCTTT. Amino acids: CATRREGINTEAFF.

For this clonotype: One junction end disagrees with the germline gene, perhaps due to a read error. The V gene is TRBV6-6, the J gene TRBJ1-6; D perhaps matches TRBD1 (5 bases). Germline values: CDR1 MNHNY, CDR2 SVGAGI (reference sequence). The CDR3 extends over 15 amino acids. The CDR3 DNA sequence: TGTGTCAGCAGACCCTCGCAGGGTGTTAATTTACCCATCCACTTT. Translated: CVSRPSQGVNLPIHF.

A remark on this clonotype: At one end the junction does not follow the germline gene, possibly because of a read error. The chain couples TRBV24-1 to TRBJ2-3; D remains unclear. This CDR3 spans 16 amino acids. CDR1 is KGHDR, CDR2 SFDVKD, per germline. Here the CDR3 DNA reads TGTACCACCAGTGATACGGATAGAAGGGGCACAGATACGCAGTATTTT. Its protein is CTTSDTDRRGTDTQYF.

The chain uses TRBV29-1 and TRBJ2-7; 13 bases map to TRBD2. This CDR3 has 15 amino acids. Looked up from germline, CDR1 is SQVTM and CDR2 is ANQGSEA. The CDR3 spells CSVEGTSGTLWGQYF. For the CDR3, the DNA is TGCAGTGTGGAAGGGACTAGCGGGACCCTTTGGGGGCAATACTTC.

This chain uses TRBV6-1 with TRBJ2-1; D might be TRBD2 (6 bases). The CDR3 length is 13 residues. Germline CDR1 is MNHNS and CDR2 is SASEGT. The CDR3 nucleotides are TGTACTAGCAGTGAGCGTAAAAACAATGAGCAGTTCTTC. Its protein product is CTSSERKNNEQFF.

Details on this clonotype: At one boundary the junction diverges from the germline segment, which might be a read error. The rearrangement uses TRBV29-1 and TRBJ2-1; TRBD2 matches at 7 bases. CDR1 SQVTM and CDR2 ANQGSEA come from the germline V gene. The CDR3 extends over 17 amino acids. Written as DNA, the CDR3 is TGCAGTGTTGAGGGGAGGGGCCTAGCGGAGATCTACAATGAGCAGATCTTC. It codes for CSVEGRGLAEIYNEQIF.

V and J are TRBV4-1 and TRBJ2-2; 8 nucleotides agree with TRBD2. The germline gives CDR1 MGHRA, CDR2 YSYEKL. With V trimmed by 4 bases and J by 0 bases, 13 bases remained unmatched. The length of the CDR3 is 19 residues. DNA of the CDR3: TGCGCCAGCAGCCCGCGTACGGGAGGGGAGGCCCCGAACACCGGGGAGCTGTTTTTT. Encoded protein: CASSPRTGGEAPNTGELFF.

About this clonotype: In this CDR3 the conserved last residue, phenylalanine or tryptophan, is missing, so a read error is likely. It is unclear where the CDR3 begins or ends on the DNA, so no DNA is shown, and the CDR3 is as TCRdb lists it. V usage is TRBV12-2 and J usage is TRBJ2-7; the tabulated D call, TRBD2, remains unverified against the DNA. TRBV12-2 is a known pseudogene. The CDR3 comprises 13 residues, both ends counted. CDR3 residues: CASRPTATYEQYL.

On this clonotype itself: Since the CDR3 does not end with the conserved phenylalanine or tryptophan, this likely comes from a read error. This rearrangement joins TRBV12-3 or TRBV12-4 to TRBJ2-5; TRBD2 agrees at 7 bases. V dropped 7 bases and J dropped 4; count of bases not matched to a gene: 6. This CDR3 is 13 amino acids long. CDR3 sequence reads: CASNRSGTETQYI. For the CDR3, the DNA is TGTGCCAGCAATCGAAGCGGGACAGAGACCCAGTACATC.

Notes on this clonotype: A junction boundary mismatches the germline segment, possibly from a read error. The chain has TRBV11-2 and TRBJ2-5; 7 bases are a match to TRBD2. Germline assignment: CDR1 SGHAT and CDR2 FQNNGV. This CDR3 spans 18 amino acids. CDR3 DNA: TGTGCCAGCACCCCTAGTTCAATCCAGGATACTGGGCGGGAGACCCAGTATTTC. Translating it yields CASTPSSIQDTGRETQYF.

In regard to this clonotype: A much larger clone lies a single base off, so this may be a read error. The CDR3 is CASSLGSNQSQHF. CDR3 nucleotide sequence: TGTGCCAGCAGTTTGGGGAGCAATCAGTCCCAGCATTTT. The chain combines TRBV12-3 or TRBV12-4 with TRBJ1-5; D is uncertain. The CDR3 runs to 13 residues.

Details on this clonotype: No conserved phenylalanine or tryptophan ends this CDR3, so it is likely a read error. The rearrangement uses TRBV29-1 and TRBJ2-5, with TRBD1 identical over 7 bases. The CDR3 loop spans 12 amino acids. Per the germline V gene, CDR1 is SQVTM and CDR2 is ANQGSEA. Trimming took 6 bases from V and 10 from J; bases not matched to a gene: 11. The CDR3 region has the DNA TGCAGCGTGCGACAGGGATGGACGATCCAGTACATC. Its protein is CSVRQGWTIQYI.

Of note for this clonotype: Being one base from a much bigger clone, this may be a read error. The chain is built from TRBV28 and TRBJ2-7; D uncertain. The CDR3 spans 12 residues. The germline gives CDR1 MDHEN, CDR2 SYDVKM. Trimming cost V 10 bases and J 9 bases, with 19 bases left between them. The CDR3 here is CANSPDLLGQYF. The CDR3 nucleotides are TGTGCCAACAGCCCCGACCTCCTGGGGCAGTACTTC. Complete variable domain (other parts from reference TRBV28 and TRBJ2-7): DVKVTQSSRYLVKRTGEKVFLECVQDMDHENMFWYRQDPGLGLRLIYFSYDVKMKEKGDIPEGYSVSREKKERFSLILESASTNQTSMYLCANSPDLLGQYFGPGTRLTVT.

Details on this clonotype: Since the CDR3 does not end with the conserved phenylalanine or tryptophan, this likely comes from a read error. The J gene is TRBJ1-2, the V gene TRBV11-2, with D unresolved. CDR1 SGHAT and CDR2 FQNNGV come from the germline V gene. CDR3 length: 13 amino acids. The CDR3 reads CARSLDGNYGYTI. The CDR3 region has the DNA TGTGCCAGGAGCTTAGATGGAAATTATGGCTACACCATC.

As concerns this clonotype: The junction departs from the called germline gene at one end, perhaps through a read error. This rearrangement joins TRBV30 to TRBJ2-4; maybe TRBD2 (6 bases). The CDR3 is 13 residues long. The germline gives CDR1 GTSNPN, CDR2 SVGIG (reference sequence). CDR3 nucleotides: TGCGCCCTGTGGCAGGAGGGCAAAAACATTCAGTACTTC. Its translation: CALWQEGKNIQYF.

V gene TRBV11-2 combines with J gene TRBJ2-3, with D perhaps TRBD2 (5 bases). V gave up 4 bases and J gave up 8 bases, with 22 bases separating them. CDR1 and CDR2 from the germline V gene are SGHAT and FQNNGV. The CDR3 spans 16 residues. This CDR3 is CASSSGLAGVLVTQYF. CDR3 nucleotide sequence: TGTGCCAGCAGCTCGGGATTAGCAGGAGTGTTGGTTACGCAGTATTTT. The full variable domain, in which reference TRBV11-2 and TRBJ2-3 provide the parts outside the CDR3, is EAGVAQSPRYKIIEKRQSVAFWCNPISGHATLYWYQQILGQGPKLLIQFQNNGVVDDSQLPKDRFSAERLKGVDSTLKIQPAKLEDSAVYLCASSSGLAGVLVTQYFGPGTRLTVL.

The chain is built from TRBV10-3 and TRBJ2-2; perhaps D is TRBD1 or TRBD2 (5 bases each). Germline CDR1 reads ENHRY; CDR2 reads SYGVKD. This CDR3 has 14 residues. V was clipped by 11 bases and J by 5 bases, with 18 bases between them. The CDR3 sequence: CAVQLFGGTGELFF. For the CDR3, the DNA is TGTGCCGTACAATTATTTGGGGGAACCGGGGAGCTGTTTTTT.

This clonotype was seen only a few times. A much larger clone lies one base from this, so it may be a read error. This sequence joins TRBV5-6 and TRBJ1-5; no reliable D call. The CDR3 has 16 amino acids. CDR1 and CDR2 from the germline V gene are SGHDT and YYEEEE. The CDR3 is CTSSLGISYSNQPQHF. The CDR3, as DNA: TGTACCAGCAGCTTGGGGATCTCCTATAGCAATCAGCCCCAGCATTTT. Filled out from reference TRBV5-6 and TRBJ1-5, the complete variable domain reads DAGVTQSPTHLIKTRGQQVTLRCSPKSGHDTVSWYQQALGQGPQFIFQYYEEEERQRGNFPDRFSGHQFPNYSSELNVNALLLGDSALYLCTSSLGISYSNQPQHFGDGTRLSIL.

This sequence joins TRBV11-1 and TRBJ2-4; D is perhaps TRBD2 (7 bases). Looked up from germline, CDR1 is SGHAT and CDR2 is FQDESV (reference sequence). The CDR3 is 17 residues long. The V gene lost 9 bases and the J gene lost 4 bases, with 25 bases spanning the gap. This chain's CDR3 is CARSFPGTIGTKNIQYF. In nucleotides, the CDR3 is TGTGCCAGAAGTTTTCCCGGGACTATCGGGACAAAAAACATTCAGTACTTC.

Concerning this clonotype itself: The junction departs from germline at one end; a sequencing error may be responsible. V usage is TRBV11-1 and J usage is TRBJ1-6; D is possibly TRBD1 (5 bases). From germline, CDR1 is SGHAT and CDR2 FQDESV (reference sequence). This CDR3 contains 13 residues. CDR3 residues: CANSRTLVSHLHF. CDR3 in DNA: TGTGCTAACAGCCGGACACTGGTTTCACACCTCCACTTT.

This rearrangement joins TRBV7-9 to TRBJ2-7; D is uncertain. V lost 0 bases to trimming and J lost 6 bases, with 9 bases between them. Germline-derived CDR1 and CDR2 are SEHNR and FQNEAQ (reference sequence). This CDR3 has 13 residues. CDR3: CASSLARVGEQYF. CDR3 in DNA: TGTGCCAGCAGCTTAGCGCGAGTGGGCGAGCAGTACTTC.

The DNA for the CDR3 is TGTGTCATCAGCTGGCGTGGGGGCGGACGGTCCGGGGAGCTGTTTTTT. It encodes CVISWRGGGRSGELFF. The chain recombines TRBV5-5 with TRBJ2-2; the D gene is possibly TRBD1 (6 bases). The CDR3 extends over 16 amino acids. The V gene's germline CDR1 is SGHKS and CDR2 YYEKEE (reference sequence).